The table lists the clone carrying this T cell receptor beta chain with a count of one. Its antigen is not known. CDR3 length: 15 residues. V lost 5 bases to trimming and J lost 1 base, with 14 bases between them. Germline V gene sequence: CDR1 MNHEY, CDR2 SMNVEV (reference sequence). The data are from a study of T-cell reconstitution after alpha-beta-depleted transplantation in children. Whole-study results and caveats: By one year post-transplant, T-cell counts and diversity largely arose from T cells that were newly produced. About two months after transplant, alpha-beta T cells reportedly came from several hundred expanded graft clones. TCRbeta diversity was high at day 60 in some patients (a result of surviving recipient T cells and thymic progenitors).

As it was prepared, the TCRbeta library received unique molecular identifiers. Using its own MiXCR run on the PCR reads, TCRdb lists one record per CDR3 protein. The sample shows about 250,000 distinct CDR3 sequences, more than 20% of them seen only once. This rearrangement joins TRBV27 to TRBJ2-5; no firm D call. Sequenced here: PBMCs, mostly from graft donor cells, sampled 360 days after TCRalphabeta/CD19-depleted stem cell transplant. This TCR was recovered from a female patient aged 2-10 years who had a stem cell transplant for congenital amegakaryocytic thrombocytopenia, so the T cells may come from the graft donor. CDR3 bases: TGTGCCAGCAGTCCCTCTCCGGCGCCCCAAGAGACCCAGTACTTC. Protein sequence: CASSPSPAPQETQYF.